This T cell receptor (beta chain) was identified during a study of beta chain features in type 1 diabetes. About the research overall: Across all samples, fewer than 120,000,000 sorted cells were examined.

Study results and caveats: Shorter TCRB CDR3s, moderately but significantly so, marked every one of the four CD4+ subsets in Type 1 diabetes patients. Within the patient group, naive, central memory and Treg TCRB repertoires appeared more similar to each other than within healthy donors.

Approximately 110 mL of blood, on average, came from one heparinised draw per donor. What was sequenced were expressed TCRB transcripts, since all of the isolated RNA had been reverse transcribed. TCRdb's copy holds only in-frame clones and misses some; the assay was immunoSEQ multiplex PCR. This sample yields 640,000 or so clones, of which 13% are seen a single time; 0.02% to 0.025% belongs to the top ten. CDR1 LNHNV and CDR2 YYDKDF come from the germline V gene (reference sequence). The trim removed 5 bases at V and 6 bases at J, leaving 10 bases unmatched. The CDR3 has 15 residues. A word on this clone: Its antigen is not known.

This chain uses TRBV15 with TRBJ2-1; TRBD2 aligns across 7 bases. Sequenced material: naive CD4+ T cells from blood. The receptor comes from a man aged 18 to 30 with type 1 diabetes. CDR3: CATSWWSREGNEQFF. DNA for the CDR3: TGTGCCACCAGCTGGTGGAGTAGGGAGGGCAATGAGCAGTTCTTC.